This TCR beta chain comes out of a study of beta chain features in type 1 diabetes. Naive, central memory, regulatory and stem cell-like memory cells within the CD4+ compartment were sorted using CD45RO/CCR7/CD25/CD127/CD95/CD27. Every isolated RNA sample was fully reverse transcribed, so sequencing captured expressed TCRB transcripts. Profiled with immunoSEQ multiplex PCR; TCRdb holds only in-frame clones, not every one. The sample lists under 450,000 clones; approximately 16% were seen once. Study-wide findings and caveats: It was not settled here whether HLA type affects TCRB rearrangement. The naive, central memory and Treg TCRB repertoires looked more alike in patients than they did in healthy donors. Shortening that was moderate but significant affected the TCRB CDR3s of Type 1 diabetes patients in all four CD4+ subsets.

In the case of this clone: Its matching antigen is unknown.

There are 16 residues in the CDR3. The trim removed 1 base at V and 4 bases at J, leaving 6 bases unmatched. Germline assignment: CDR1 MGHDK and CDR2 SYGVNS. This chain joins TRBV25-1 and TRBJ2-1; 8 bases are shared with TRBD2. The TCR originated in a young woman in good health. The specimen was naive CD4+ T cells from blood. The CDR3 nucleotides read TGTGCCAGCAGTGAATTGGGCGGGAGGCCATACAATGAGCAGTTCTTC. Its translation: CASSELGGRPYNEQFF. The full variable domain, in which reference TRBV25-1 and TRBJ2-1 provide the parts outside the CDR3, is EADIYQTPRYLVIGTGKKITLECSQTMGHDKMYWYQQDPGMELHLIHYSYGVNSTEKGDLSSESTVSRIRTEHFPLTLESARPSHTSQYLCASSELGGRPYNEQFFGPGTRLTVL.